Below, 7 T cell receptor beta chains from the same sample are listed, as sequenced in a study of T-cell reconstitution after alpha-beta-depleted transplantation in children. Library preparation (for TCRbeta) was performed with unique molecular identifiers. MiXCR was run by TCRdb on the PCR reads, yielding one entry per CDR3 protein. Among 120,000 or so distinct CDR3 sequences listed, about 23% were seen once. The sequenced sample was PBMCs, mostly from graft donor cells, obtained 180 days after TCRalphabeta/CD19-depleted stem cell transplant. These receptors were obtained from a male patient aged 2 to 9 who had a stem cell transplant for chronic granulomatous disease, so the T cells may come from the graft donor.

This clonotype was found many times. This chain links TRBV12-3 or TRBV12-4 with TRBJ2-1; perhaps TRBD1 as D (6 bases). The CDR3 is 15 amino acids. V gave up 6 bases and J gave up 0 bases, with 12 bases separating them. As DNA, the CDR3 is TGTGCCAGCAGCCCCACAGGGAGCTCCTACAATGAGCAGTTCTTC. Its translation is CASSPTGSSYNEQFF.

At least ten counts were recorded for this clonotype. V gene TRBV9 combines with J gene TRBJ2-1; no clear D. The V gene's germline CDR1 is SGDLS and CDR2 YYNGEE. This CDR3 comprises 13 residues. Trimming pared 4 bases from V and 3 bases from J, leaving 8 bases between. The CDR3 DNA sequence: TGTGCCAGCAGCATGCGCGTCTACAATGAGCAGTTCTTC. This codes for CASSMRVYNEQFF.

The chain combines TRBV10-3 with TRBJ2-3, with 12 bases fitting TRBD2. CDR1 and CDR2 (germline): ENHRY, SYGVKD. CDR3 length: 15 residues. V shed 9 bases, J shed 4 bases, and the junction held 8 bases outside the gene matches. The CDR3 region is CAMGSSGGAADTQYF. The CDR3 DNA follows: TGTGCCATGGGGTCTAGCGGGGGGGCTGCAGATACGCAGTATTTT.

Only a few counts were recorded for this clonotype. V gene TRBV5-6 combines with J gene TRBJ1-5; TRBD1 might be the D (6 bases). Trimming pared 1 base from V and 5 bases from J, leaving 10 bases between. From germline, CDR1 is SGHDT and CDR2 YYEEEE. This CDR3 has 14 residues. CDR3 nucleotide sequence: TGTGCCAGCAGCTTGTTACAGGGAGATCAGCCCCAGCATTTT. Translating gives CASSLLQGDQPQHF. Together with reference TRBV5-6 and TRBJ1-5, the CDR3 gives the full variable domain: DAGVTQSPTHLIKTRGQQVTLRCSPKSGHDTVSWYQQALGQGPQFIFQYYEEEERQRGNFPDRFSGHQFPNYSSELNVNALLLGDSALYLCASSLLQGDQPQHFGDGTRLSIL.

The chain carries TRBV20-1 and TRBJ2-1; tentatively, D is TRBD1 (6 bases). CDR1 is DFQATT and CDR2 is SNEGSKA in the germline V gene (reference sequence). V lost 2 bases and J 2 bases, leaving 10 bases between the germline ends. This CDR3 comprises 14 residues. The CDR3 nucleotides are TGCAGTGCTAGACCCCGGACAGCCTACAATGAGCAGTTCTTC. It codes for CSARPRTAYNEQFF.

The sample holds many counts of this clonotype. The J gene is TRBJ2-2, the V gene TRBV27, with a tentative D call TRBD1 (6 bases). Germline lookup yields CDR1 MNHEY and CDR2 SMNVEV (reference sequence). V lost 3 bases and J 4 bases, leaving 9 bases between the germline ends. The CDR3 consists of 14 residues. This CDR3 is CASSLGAGTGELFF. CDR3 coding DNA: TGTGCCAGCAGTTTGGGGGCAGGCACCGGGGAGCTGTTTTTT.

The sample holds a few counts of this clonotype. V usage is TRBV15 and J usage is TRBJ2-1; no reliable D call. The CDR3 totals 14 residues. Trimming removed 5 bases from V and 5 bases from J, with 13 bases in between. CDR1 and CDR2 (germline): LNHNV, YYDKDF (reference sequence). The CDR3 protein is CATSSFRGDNEQFF. For the CDR3, the DNA is TGTGCCACCAGCTCGTTTCGCGGAGACAATGAGCAGTTCTTC.